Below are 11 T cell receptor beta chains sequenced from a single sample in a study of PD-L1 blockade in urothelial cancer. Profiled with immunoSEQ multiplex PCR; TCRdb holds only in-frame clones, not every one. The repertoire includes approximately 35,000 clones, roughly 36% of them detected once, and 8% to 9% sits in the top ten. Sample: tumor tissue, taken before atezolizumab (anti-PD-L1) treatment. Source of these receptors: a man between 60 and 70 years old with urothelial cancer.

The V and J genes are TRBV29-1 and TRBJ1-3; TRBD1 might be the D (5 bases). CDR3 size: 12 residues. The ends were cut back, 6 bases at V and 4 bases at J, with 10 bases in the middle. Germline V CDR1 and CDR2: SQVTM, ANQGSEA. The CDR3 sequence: CSVGTEGNTIYF. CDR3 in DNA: TGCAGCGTGGGGACCGAAGGAAACACCATATATTTT.

CDR3 sequence: CASSEAGYNEQFF. The CDR3 bases are TGTGCCAGCAGTGAAGCGGGGTACAATGAGCAGTTCTTC. V and J are TRBV6-1 and TRBJ2-1; D call uncertain. This CDR3 region has 13 residues. CDR1 and CDR2 (germline): MNHNS, SASEGT. Trimming pared 0 bases from V and 4 bases from J, leaving 4 bases between.

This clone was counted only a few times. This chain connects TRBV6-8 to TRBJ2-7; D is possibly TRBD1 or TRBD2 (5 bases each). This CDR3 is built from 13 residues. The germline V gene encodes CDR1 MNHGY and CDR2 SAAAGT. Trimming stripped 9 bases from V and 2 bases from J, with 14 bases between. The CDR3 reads CASQYPGPYEQYF. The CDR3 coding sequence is TGTGCCAGTCAATACCCGGGACCCTACGAGCAGTACTTC.

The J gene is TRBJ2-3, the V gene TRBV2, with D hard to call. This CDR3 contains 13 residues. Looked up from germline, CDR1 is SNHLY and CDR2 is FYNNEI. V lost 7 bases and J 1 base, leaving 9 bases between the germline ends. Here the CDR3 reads CASTDFGTDTQYF. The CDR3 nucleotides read TGTGCCAGCACAGACTTTGGCACAGATACGCAGTATTTT.

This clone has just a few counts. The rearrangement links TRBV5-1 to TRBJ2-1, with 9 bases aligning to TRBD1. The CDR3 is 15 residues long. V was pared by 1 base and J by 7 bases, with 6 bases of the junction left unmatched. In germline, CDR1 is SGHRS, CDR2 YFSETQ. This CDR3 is CASSLLGTGFNEQFF. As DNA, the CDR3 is TGCGCCAGCAGCTTGTTGGGGACAGGGTTTAATGAGCAGTTCTTC.

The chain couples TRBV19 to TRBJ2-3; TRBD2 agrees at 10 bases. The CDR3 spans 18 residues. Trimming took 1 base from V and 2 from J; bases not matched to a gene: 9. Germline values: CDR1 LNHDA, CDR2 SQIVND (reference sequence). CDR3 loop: CASSIALVAGGLTDTQYF. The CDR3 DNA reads TGTGCCAGTAGTATAGCCTTGGTAGCGGGGGGCCTCACAGATACGCAGTATTTT.

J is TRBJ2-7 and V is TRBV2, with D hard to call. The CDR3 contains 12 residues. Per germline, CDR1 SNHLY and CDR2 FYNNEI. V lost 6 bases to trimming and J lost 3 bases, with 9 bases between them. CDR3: CASRLSGYEQYF. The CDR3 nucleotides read TGTGCCAGCAGACTCTCAGGCTACGAGCAGTACTTC. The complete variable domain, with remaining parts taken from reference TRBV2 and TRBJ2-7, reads EPEVTQTPSHQVTQMGQEVILRCVPISNHLYFYWYRQILGQKVEFLVSFYNNEISEKSEIFDDQFSVERPDGSNFTLKIRSTKLEDSAMYFCASRLSGYEQYFGPGTRLTVT.

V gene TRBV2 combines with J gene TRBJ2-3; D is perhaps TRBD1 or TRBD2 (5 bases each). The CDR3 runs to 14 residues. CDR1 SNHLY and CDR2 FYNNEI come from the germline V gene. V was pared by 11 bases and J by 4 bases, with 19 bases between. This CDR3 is CAGTGRGWADTQYF. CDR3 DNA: TGTGCCGGAACGGGTCGGGGCTGGGCAGATACGCAGTATTTT.

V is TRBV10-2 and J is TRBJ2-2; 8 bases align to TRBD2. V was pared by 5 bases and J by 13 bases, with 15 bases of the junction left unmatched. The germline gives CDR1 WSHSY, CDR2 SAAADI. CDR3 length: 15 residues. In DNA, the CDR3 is TGCGCCAGCAGTCTTCTGGGACTAGACGTGGGTCGGCTGTTTTTT. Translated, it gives CASSLLGLDVGRLFF.

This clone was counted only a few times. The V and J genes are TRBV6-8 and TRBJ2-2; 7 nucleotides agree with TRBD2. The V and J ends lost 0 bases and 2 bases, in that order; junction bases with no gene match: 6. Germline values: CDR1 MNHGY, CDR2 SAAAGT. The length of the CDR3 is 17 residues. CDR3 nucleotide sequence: TGTGCCAGCAGTTACTCTCCGGGGGGAGTAAACACCGGGGAGCTGTTTTTT. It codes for CASSYSPGGVNTGELFF.

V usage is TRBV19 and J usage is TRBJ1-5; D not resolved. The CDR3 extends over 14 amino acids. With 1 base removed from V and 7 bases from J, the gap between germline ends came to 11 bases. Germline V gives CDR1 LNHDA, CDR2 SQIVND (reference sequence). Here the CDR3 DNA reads TGTGCCAGTAGTATAGCACAAAGGATCCAGCCCCAGCATTTT. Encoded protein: CASSIAQRIQPQHF.